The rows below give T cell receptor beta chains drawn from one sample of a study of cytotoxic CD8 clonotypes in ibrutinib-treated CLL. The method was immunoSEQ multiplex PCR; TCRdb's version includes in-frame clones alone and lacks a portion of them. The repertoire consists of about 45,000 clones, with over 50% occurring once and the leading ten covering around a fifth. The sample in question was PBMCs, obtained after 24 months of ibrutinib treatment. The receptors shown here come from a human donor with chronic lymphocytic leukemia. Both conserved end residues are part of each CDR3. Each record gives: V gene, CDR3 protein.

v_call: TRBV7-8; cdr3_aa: CASSLNRGSYGYTF
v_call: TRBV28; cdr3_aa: CASSAAGLASTDTQYF
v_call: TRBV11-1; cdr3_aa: CASSLRPSSGGYTGELFF
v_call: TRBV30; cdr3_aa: CAWSVGGGMETQYF
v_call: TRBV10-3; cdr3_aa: CAISVSAYTEAFF
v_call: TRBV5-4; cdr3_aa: CASSLMGQRNTEAFF
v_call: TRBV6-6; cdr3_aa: CASRPGRDTAYEQYF
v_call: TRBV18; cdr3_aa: CASSPASGSYNEQFF
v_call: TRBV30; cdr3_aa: CAWSWGYEQYF
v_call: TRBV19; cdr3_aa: CASSITGTNSNQPQHF
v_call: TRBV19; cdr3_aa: CASSIGGGNQETQYF
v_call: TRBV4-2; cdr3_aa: CASSQFGAGVNEQFF
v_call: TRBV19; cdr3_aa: CASSPGGGYPSEQYF